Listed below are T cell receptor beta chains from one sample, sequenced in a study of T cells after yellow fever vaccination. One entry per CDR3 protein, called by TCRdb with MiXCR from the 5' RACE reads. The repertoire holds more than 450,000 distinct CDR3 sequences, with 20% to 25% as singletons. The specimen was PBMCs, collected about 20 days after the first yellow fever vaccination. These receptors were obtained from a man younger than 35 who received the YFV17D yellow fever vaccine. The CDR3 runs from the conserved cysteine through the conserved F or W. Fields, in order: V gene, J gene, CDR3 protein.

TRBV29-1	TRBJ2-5	CSVEDLKETQYF
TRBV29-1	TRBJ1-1	CSVERQGGTEAFF
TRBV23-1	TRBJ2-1	CASSQSERTGSSYNEQFF
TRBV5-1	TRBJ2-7	CASSSNSGRDYEQYF
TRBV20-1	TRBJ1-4	CSARDDGINEKLFF
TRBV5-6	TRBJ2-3	CASSLDRSGASSTDTQYF
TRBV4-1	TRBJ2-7	CASSQVTGVDEQYF
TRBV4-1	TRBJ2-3	CASSQGRGRPDTQYF
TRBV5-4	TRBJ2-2	CASSLGTGGTVGELFF
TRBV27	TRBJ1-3	CASSGLGSGNTIYF
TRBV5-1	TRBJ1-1	CASSLDFRDTEAFF
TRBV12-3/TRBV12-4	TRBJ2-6	CASSGGDRSGANVLTF
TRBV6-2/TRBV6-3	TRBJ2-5	CASKVMLAEETQYF
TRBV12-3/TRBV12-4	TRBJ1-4	CASSPRDRGEKLFF
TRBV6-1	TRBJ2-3	CASSEDRVTDTQYF
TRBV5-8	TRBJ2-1	CASSFRGLGYYEQFF
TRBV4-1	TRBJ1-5	CASSQRGQSQPQHF
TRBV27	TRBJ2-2	CASSPRGPVGELFF
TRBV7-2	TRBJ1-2	CASSLGGGTPYGYTF
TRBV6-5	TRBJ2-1	CASSYGWGREQFF
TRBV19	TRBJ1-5	CASSNGLGAGSDQPQHF
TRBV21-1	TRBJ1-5	CASRRGTGGERSQPQHF
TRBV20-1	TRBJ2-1	CSARPSPGTSYNEQFF
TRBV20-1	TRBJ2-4	CSARWGRDRVGGNIQYF
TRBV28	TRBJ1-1	CASSLSPQNTEAFF
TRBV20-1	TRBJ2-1	CSAVALPGLAGSSSYNEQFF
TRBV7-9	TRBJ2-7	CARLVSRGRTYEQYF
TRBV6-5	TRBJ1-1	CASYGGWGEAFF
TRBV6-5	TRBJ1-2	CASSSDTGRGNYGYTF